A selection of T cell receptor beta chains follows, all from one sample in a study of blood T cell repertoires in COVID-19. Produced via immunoSEQ multiplex PCR; TCRdb's table is partial and in-frame only. The sample contains 430,000 or so clones, around nine tenths of which appear only once. Sequenced input: PBMCs or T cells enriched from blood (not recorded which). These TCRs come from a woman in her late teens or twenties who had been exposed to COVID-19. Both conserved end residues are part of each CDR3. A D gene is named only where the DNA matches it firmly. For some rows the clone size is stated as once, few or many, or as a class when expanded; others skip it.

d_call	cdr3_length	j_call	v_call	clone_size	cdr3_aa	cdr3_nt
.	14	TRBJ1-2	TRBV28	.	CASSKTGSYYGYTF	TGTGCCAGCAGTAAGACAGGTTCCTACTATGGCTACACCTTC
TRBD2	21	TRBJ2-1	TRBV27	.	CASSLPGRGLAGPKEVDEQFF	TGTGCCAGCAGTTTACCGGGCAGGGGACTAGCGGGGCCAAAAGAAGTGGATGAGCAGTTCTTC
TRBD2	14	TRBJ2-5	TRBV28	.	CATRTSGREETQYF	TGTGCCACACGGACTAGCGGGAGGGAAGAGACCCAGTACTTC
.	13	TRBJ1-4	TRBV27	.	CASSIRQYEKLFF	TGTGCCAGCAGTATTAGACAGTATGAAAAACTGTTTTTT
.	13	TRBJ1-2	TRBV11-2	.	CASSLVQVHSYTF	TGTGCCAGCAGCTTAGTACAGGTTCATAGCTACACCTTC
TRBD1	15	TRBJ2-5	TRBV18	.	CASSPSGQYQETQYF	TGTGCCAGCTCACCATCGGGACAGTACCAAGAGACCCAGTACTTC
TRBD2	16	TRBJ2-1	TRBV18	.	CASSRTSGESYNEQFF	TGTGCCAGCTCACGGACTAGCGGGGAGTCCTACAATGAGCAGTTCTTC
.	14	TRBJ2-1	TRBV7-9	.	CASSPDRGYNEQFF	TGTGCCAGCAGCCCGGACCGGGGGTACAATGAGCAGTTCTTC
TRBD2	15	TRBJ2-1	TRBV27	.	CASSFGTSIYNEQFF	TGTGCCAGCAGTTTCGGGACTAGTATCTACAATGAGCAGTTCTTC
.	12	TRBJ2-3	TRBV9	.	CASSSSTDTQYF	TGTGCCAGCAGTTCTAGCACAGATACGCAGTATTTT
TRBD1	17	TRBJ1-1	TRBV4-3	.	CASSHSWTGAPNTEAFF	TGCGCCAGCAGCCACAGCTGGACAGGGGCCCCGAACACTGAAGCTTTCTTT
.	12	TRBJ2-2	TRBV5-1	.	CASSLDSGELFF	TGCGCCAGCAGCTTGGACTCGGGGGAGCTGTTTTTT
.	15	TRBJ1-5	TRBV2	.	CASSAARSGNQPQHF	TGTGCCAGCAGTGCAGCTCGGAGCGGCAATCAGCCCCAGCATTTT
.	14	TRBJ1-1	TRBV18	.	CASSQSAVNTEAFF	TGTGCCAGCTCACAGTCCGCGGTGAACACTGAAGCTTTCTTT
.	13	TRBJ2-7	TRBV5-5	.	CASSRDPSSEQYF	TGTGCCAGCAGCCGTGACCCCTCTAGCGAGCAGTACTTC
.	14	TRBJ2-3	TRBV7-2	.	CASSLGPSTDTQYF	TGTGCCAGCAGCTTAGGGCCGAGCACAGATACGCAGTATTTT
TRBD1	15	TRBJ1-5	TRBV10-1	once	CARGPGTGGNQPQHF	TGCGCCAGGGGCCCCGGGACAGGGGGCAATCAGCCCCAGCATTTT
TRBD2	15	TRBJ2-7	TRBV5-1	.	CASSLGAGPSGEQYF	TGCGCCAGCAGCTTGGGAGCGGGACCCTCGGGCGAGCAGTACTTC
.	15	TRBJ1-4	TRBV2	.	CASRVRESTNEKLFF	TGTGCCAGCAGAGTAAGGGAGTCAACTAATGAAAAACTGTTTTTT
TRBD2	17	TRBJ2-7	TRBV7-9	.	CASSLVPSGRPAYEQYF	TGTGCCAGCAGCTTAGTCCCCAGCGGGAGGCCCGCCTACGAGCAGTACTTC
TRBD1	16	TRBJ2-5	TRBV5-4	.	CASSLESGQVQETQYF	TGTGCCAGCAGCTTGGAATCGGGACAGGTCCAAGAGACCCAGTACTTC
.	16	TRBJ2-1	TRBV9	.	CASSVSGGVSYNEQFF	TGTGCCAGCAGCGTATCTGGCGGGGTCTCCTACAATGAGCAGTTCTTC
TRBD1	16	TRBJ1-3	TRBV28	.	CASSRRTGSAGNTIYF	TGTGCCAGCAGCAGGCGGACAGGGAGTGCTGGAAACACCATATATTTT
.	10	TRBJ2-7	TRBV10-2	.	CASRDIEQYF	TGCGCCAGCAGAGACATCGAGCAGTACTTC
.	15	TRBJ1-1	TRBV18	.	CASSPPFPGGTEAFF	TGTGCCAGCTCACCACCATTCCCCGGGGGCACTGAAGCTTTCTTT
TRBD1	16	TRBJ2-3	TRBV24-1	.	CATSDSGTAHTDTQYF	TGTGCCACCAGTGATAGTGGGACAGCCCACACAGATACGCAGTATTTT
.	13	TRBJ1-3	TRBV12-3/TRBV12-4	.	CASTLVAGNTIYF	TGTGCCAGCACCCTTGTAGCTGGAAACACCATATATTTT
.	12	TRBJ1-1	TRBV7-9	.	CASSFNTPEAFF	TGTGCCAGCAGCTTTAACACCCCTGAAGCTTTCTTT
.	12	TRBJ1-2	TRBV29-1	once	CSVVRAGDGYTF	TGCAGCGTTGTACGGGCAGGGGATGGCTACACCTTC
TRBD2	16	TRBJ2-1	TRBV11-2	.	CASSPGLAGVVTEQFF	TGTGCCAGCAGTCCCGGACTAGCGGGAGTGGTAACTGAGCAGTTCTTC
TRBD1	17	TRBJ1-2	TRBV7-9	.	CASSLDLWTGIPYGYTF	TGTGCCAGCAGCTTAGATTTATGGACAGGGATCCCCTATGGCTACACCTTC
TRBD2	18	TRBJ2-2	TRBV18	.	CASSPGKRGLRYTGELFF	TGTGCCAGCTCCCCAGGGAAGCGGGGACTAAGGTACACCGGGGAGCTGTTTTTT
.	13	TRBJ2-1	TRBV7-9	once	CATPRVTYNEQFF	TGTGCCACTCCGAGGGTAACTTACAATGAGCAGTTCTTC
TRBD2	20	TRBJ2-1	TRBV13	once	CASSLQEGLAGGRRGNEQFF	TGTGCCAGCAGCCTTCAGGAAGGACTAGCGGGAGGGCGGCGGGGTAATGAGCAGTTCTTC
.	15	TRBJ2-1	TRBV5-3	.	CARSFDMGVNNEQFF	TGTGCCAGAAGCTTTGACATGGGAGTCAACAATGAGCAGTTCTTC
TRBD2	15	TRBJ2-5	TRBV10-3	few	CAIRNSGGAMETQYF	TGTGCCATCAGGAATAGCGGGGGGGCCATGGAGACCCAGTACTTC
.	16	TRBJ1-1	TRBV28	.	CASSLATRRSSTEAFF	TGTGCCAGCAGTTTAGCCACCCGCAGATCCAGCACTGAAGCTTTCTTT
TRBD1	15	TRBJ1-3	TRBV9	once	CASSAPGQRGNTIYF	TGTGCCAGCAGCGCCCCGGGACAGAGAGGAAACACCATATATTTT
.	14	TRBJ1-4	TRBV4-2	.	CASSQDRAGGKLFF	TGTGCCAGCAGCCAAGATCGGGCAGGCGGGAAACTGTTTTTT